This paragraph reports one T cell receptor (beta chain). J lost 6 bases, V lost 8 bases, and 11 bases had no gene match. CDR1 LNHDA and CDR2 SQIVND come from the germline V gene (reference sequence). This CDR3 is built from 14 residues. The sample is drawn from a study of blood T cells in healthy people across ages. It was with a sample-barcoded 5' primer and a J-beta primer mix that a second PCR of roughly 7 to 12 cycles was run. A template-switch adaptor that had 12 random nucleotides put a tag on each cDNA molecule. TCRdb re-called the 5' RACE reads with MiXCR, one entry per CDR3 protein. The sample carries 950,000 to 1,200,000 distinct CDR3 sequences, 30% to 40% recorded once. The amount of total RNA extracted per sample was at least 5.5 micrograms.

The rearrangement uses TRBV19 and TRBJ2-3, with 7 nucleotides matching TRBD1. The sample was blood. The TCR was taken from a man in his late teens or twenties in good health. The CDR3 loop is CASSADRASDTQYF. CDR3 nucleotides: TGTGCCAGTTCCGCAGACAGGGCCTCGGATACGCAGTATTTT.